These T cell receptor beta chains were read from a single sample in a study of blood T cell repertoires in COVID-19. The protocol was immunoSEQ multiplex PCR, while the TCRdb copy is restricted to in-frame clones and leaves out a portion. The data contain 200,000 to 250,000 clones, 70% to 90% of them singletons. The sequencing input was peripheral blood. The receptors originated from a woman aged 55-75 years with active or convalescent COVID-19. CDR3s include the opening cysteine and the closing phenylalanine or tryptophan.

cdr3_aa: CATSGRNHGYTF
j_call: TRBJ1-2
v_call: TRBV24-1

cdr3_aa: CASSRGLAGGVHEQFF
j_call: TRBJ2-1
v_call: TRBV4-2

cdr3_aa: CAWAAGGGDYGYTF
j_call: TRBJ1-2
v_call: TRBV30

cdr3_aa: CASSPLGQTDTEAFF
j_call: TRBJ1-1
v_call: TRBV18

cdr3_aa: CASRHDRSPPDTQYF
j_call: TRBJ2-3
v_call: TRBV11-2

cdr3_aa: CASSTAIAGGFYEQYF
j_call: TRBJ2-7
v_call: TRBV19

cdr3_aa: CATRQGLEKLFF
j_call: TRBJ1-4
v_call: TRBV28

cdr3_aa: CASSLWGQVVGNTIYF
j_call: TRBJ1-3
v_call: TRBV28

cdr3_aa: CASSHDWGVAYGYTF
j_call: TRBJ1-2
v_call: TRBV7-8

cdr3_aa: CASSETGLNTEAFF
j_call: TRBJ1-1
v_call: TRBV27

cdr3_aa: CASNLSGSQDNYGYTF
j_call: TRBJ1-2
v_call: TRBV28

cdr3_aa: CASSQWGQLNIQYF
j_call: TRBJ2-4
v_call: TRBV3-1/TRBV3-2

cdr3_aa: CASSRSPGGITEAFF
j_call: TRBJ1-1
v_call: TRBV5-4

cdr3_aa: CASSSQGISYNEQFF
j_call: TRBJ2-1
v_call: TRBV28

cdr3_aa: CASSLGTGGINGELFF
j_call: TRBJ2-2
v_call: TRBV7-9

cdr3_aa: CASKRVNTEAFF
j_call: TRBJ1-1
v_call: TRBV27

cdr3_aa: CASSPTREGYGYTF
j_call: TRBJ1-2
v_call: TRBV5-6

cdr3_aa: CASSLVWQAGYTF
j_call: TRBJ1-2
v_call: TRBV11-3

cdr3_aa: CASSPSVSRLTDTQYF
j_call: TRBJ2-3
v_call: TRBV6-2/TRBV6-3

cdr3_aa: CASSVASGGQETQYF
j_call: TRBJ2-5
v_call: TRBV9

cdr3_aa: CASSLDGGGDTEAFF
j_call: TRBJ1-1
v_call: TRBV5-1

cdr3_aa: CASGLVGSSYNEQFF
j_call: TRBJ2-1
v_call: TRBV12-5

cdr3_aa: CASGSSDREWTQYF
j_call: TRBJ2-5
v_call: TRBV5-1

cdr3_aa: CASSMGGFSYNEQFF
j_call: TRBJ2-1
v_call: TRBV19

cdr3_aa: CASSSGQANQPQHF
j_call: TRBJ1-5
v_call: TRBV7-2

cdr3_aa: CSASGLAGGQETQYF
j_call: TRBJ2-5
v_call: TRBV20-1

cdr3_aa: CASIANREIITDTQYF
j_call: TRBJ2-3
v_call: TRBV27

cdr3_aa: CASSLEGTGDEKLFF
j_call: TRBJ1-4
v_call: TRBV11-3

cdr3_aa: CASSLDASGRDEQYF
j_call: TRBJ2-7
v_call: TRBV7-9

cdr3_aa: CASRLTGIRDNEQFF
j_call: TRBJ2-1
v_call: TRBV7-3

cdr3_aa: CASSPGTGDEQFF
j_call: TRBJ2-1
v_call: TRBV7-2

cdr3_aa: CASSLIRSAGGEKLFF
j_call: TRBJ1-4
v_call: TRBV7-2

cdr3_aa: CASSQYTGNTEAFF
j_call: TRBJ1-1
v_call: TRBV27

cdr3_aa: CAISGDSRHGGYTF
j_call: TRBJ1-2
v_call: TRBV10-3

cdr3_aa: CAWSMGAGDYGYTF
j_call: TRBJ1-2
v_call: TRBV30

cdr3_aa: CASSEVRGFNSPLHF
j_call: TRBJ1-6
v_call: TRBV2

cdr3_aa: CASSPQGLSYGYTF
j_call: TRBJ1-2
v_call: TRBV6-5

cdr3_aa: CASSWTGAYNEQFF
j_call: TRBJ2-1
v_call: TRBV28

cdr3_aa: CASSPFQGYYGYTF
j_call: TRBJ1-2
v_call: TRBV6-6

cdr3_aa: CASSPMQGRNTEAFF
j_call: TRBJ1-1
v_call: TRBV18

cdr3_aa: CATLAGGLTDTQYF
j_call: TRBJ2-3
v_call: TRBV15

cdr3_aa: CASSEGGWVNEQFF
j_call: TRBJ2-1
v_call: TRBV6-1

cdr3_aa: CATNPGLSGANVLTF
j_call: TRBJ2-6
v_call: TRBV15

cdr3_aa: CASRRQRDGQPQHF
j_call: TRBJ1-5
v_call: TRBV28

cdr3_aa: CASSPTGFTGELFF
j_call: TRBJ2-2
v_call: TRBV7-9